A single sample gave rise to the 3 T cell receptor beta chains below, sequenced in a study of early T cells in non-severe SARS-CoV-2 infection. TCRdb reanalysed the 5' RACE reads using MiXCR and keeps one entry per CDR3 protein. The data contain about 80,000 distinct CDR3 sequences, about 9.6% of them singletons. Sequencing was done on a sample of whole blood. These receptors all come from an adult who was a healthcare worker with PCR-confirmed SARS-CoV-2 infection or an uninfected control (not recorded which).

This clonotype was observed at least ten times. The chain has TRBV7-8 and TRBJ2-7; D may be TRBD1 (6 bases). The CDR3 length is 16 residues. In germline, CDR1 is SGHVS, CDR2 FQNEAQ. V lost 5 bases and J lost 2, with 19 bases in between. CDR3 protein: CASSLQMTGAPYEQYF. The CDR3, as DNA: TGTGCCAGCAGCCTACAGATGACAGGTGCTCCCTACGAGCAGTACTTC.

As DNA, the CDR3 is TGTGCCAGCAGTTTAAGCGTATGGGATGAGCAGTTCTTC. Amino acid sequence: CASSLSVWDEQFF. The chain combines TRBV12-3 or TRBV12-4 with TRBJ2-1, with unresolved D. The CDR3 runs to 13 residues. V lost 2 bases to trimming and J lost 8 bases, with 10 bases between them.

This clonotype has more than one count but fewer than ten. This chain links TRBV2 with TRBJ2-7; D might be TRBD1 (6 bases). The ends were cut back, 6 bases at V and 3 bases at J, with 12 bases in the middle. The CDR3 contains 13 residues. The germline V gene has CDR1 SNHLY and CDR2 FYNNEI. The CDR3 DNA sequence: TGTGCCAGCAGCCGACAGGCCGACTACGAGCAGTACTTC. Protein sequence: CASSRQADYEQYF.